This record looks at one T cell receptor beta chain sequence and its context. This sample was taken from a study of cytotoxic CD8 clonotypes in ibrutinib-treated CLL. T cells were sequenced at a targeted depth of 1 in 200,000 to 1 in 1 million. The assay was immunoSEQ multiplex PCR, and TCRdb's table has in-frame clones only and misses some. The data hold approximately 91,000 clones, with roughly 77% observed a single time. Trimming cost V 3 bases and J 4 bases, with 13 bases left between them. The CDR3 loop spans 15 amino acids. Looked up from germline, CDR1 is SGHTA and CDR2 is FQGNSA. This TCR was recovered from a human donor with chronic lymphocytic leukemia. The chain combines TRBV7-2 with TRBJ1-3; TRBD1 is a possible D gene (6 bases). The sequences come from PBMCs, collected after 12 months of ibrutinib treatment. The CDR3 loop is CASSFRSGAGNTIYF. For the CDR3, the DNA is TGTGCCAGCAGCTTCAGGTCGGGGGCAGGAAACACCATATATTTT.